The 32 T cell receptor beta chains below were found in one sample sequenced in a study of cytomegalovirus exposure and HLA in healthy donors. PCR was performed using 60 Vbeta and 13 Jbeta primers. Clones were sequenced by immunoSEQ multiplex PCR, and TCRdb holds only the in-frame ones, with some missing. The repertoire holds about 180,000 clones, roughly 78% seen once, with 1% in the top ten. Sequenced input: PBMCs. The receptor source for this set is a woman aged 50 to 60 in good health and CMV-seropositive.

This clone was seen a handful of times. The chain joins TRBV11-2 to TRBJ2-7; 7 nucleotides line up with TRBD2. This CDR3 has 15 residues. Germline CDR1 reads SGHAT; CDR2 reads FQNNGV. With V trimmed by 2 bases and J by 4 bases, 8 bases remained unmatched. The CDR3 sequence: CASSLYTSGGYEQYF. Written as DNA, the CDR3 is TGTGCCAGCAGCTTATATACCTCCGGGGGGTACGAGCAGTACTTC.

This clone was counted a few times. The V and J genes are TRBV18 and TRBJ1-5; 8 bases are a match to TRBD1. This CDR3 has 13 amino acids. Germline CDR1 is KGHSH and CDR2 is LQKENI. V lost 6 bases and J lost 6; bases outside the gene matches: 4. CDR3 coding DNA: TGTGCCAGCTCTGAGGACAGGGCTCAGCCCCAGCATTTT. It is translated as CASSEDRAQPQHF.

This clone has just a few counts. This CDR3 is CAAAGGGTEAFF. The CDR3, as DNA: TGTGCCGCGGCGGGGGGAGGCACTGAAGCTTTCTTT. The rearrangement links TRBV10-3 to TRBJ1-1, with D possibly TRBD1 on 5 matching bases. Germline assignment: CDR1 ENHRY and CDR2 SYGVKD. CDR3 length: 12 residues. V lost 11 bases, J lost 4 bases, and 14 bases lay in between.

The chain recombines TRBV28 with TRBJ2-1; 8 bases match TRBD1. Germline lookup yields CDR1 MDHEN and CDR2 SYDVKM. CDR3 length: 15 amino acids. After removal of 4 bases from V and 6 bases from J, the junction contained 8 bases not matched to a gene. The CDR3 coding sequence is TGTGCCAGCAGTTCGGACGGGACAGGAAGCAATGAGCAGTTCTTC. Its translation is CASSSDGTGSNEQFF.

Concerning this clone: Its ends do not fully match the called genes, so a read error is possible. The V gene is TRBV5-1, the J gene TRBJ2-2, with 10 positions matching TRBD1. CDR3 length: 15 residues. Per germline, CDR1 SGHRS and CDR2 YFSETQ. This CDR3 is CASSLGTGVAGELFF. The CDR3 nucleotides read TGCGCCAGCAGCCTTGGGACAGGGGTCGCCGGAGAGCTGTTTTTT.

On this clone itself: An end of the junction differs from the germline gene, which may be a read error. Written as DNA, the CDR3 is TGTGCCAGCAGCCAAGGGGGACAGACCTACGAGCAGTACTTC. Translation gives CASSQGGQTYEQYF. The V gene is TRBV4-1, the J gene TRBJ2-7; 7 positions match TRBD1. CDR3 length: 14 amino acids. Germline lookup yields CDR1 MGHRA and CDR2 YSYEKL.

This clone was counted once. This sequence joins TRBV29-1 and TRBJ1-1; tentative D call: TRBD1 (5 bases). This CDR3 is built from 10 residues. Trimming cost V 4 bases and J 10 bases, with 10 bases left between them. The germline gives CDR1 SQVTM, CDR2 ANQGSEA. DNA for the CDR3: TGCAGCGTTGGGGGCCCTAGAGCTTTCTTT. It specifies CSVGGPRAFF.

This clone was seen just once. Germline and junction disagree at one end, which may indicate a read error. The chain employs TRBV7-7 and TRBJ2-7; D is possibly TRBD1 or TRBD2 (6 bases each). CDR1 and CDR2 from the germline V gene are SSHAT and FNYEAQ (reference sequence). The CDR3 totals 14 residues. CDR3 sequence: CASSVGGTSYEQYF. The CDR3 nucleotides read TGTGCTAGCAGCGTAGGGGGGACTTCCTACGAGCAGTACTTC.

This clone turned up a few times. The chain is built from TRBV16 and TRBJ2-5, with unresolved D. The better agreement between TRBJ2-7 and the DNA end casts doubt on the J call. CDR1 and CDR2 from the germline V gene are KGHSY and FQNENV. This CDR3 spans 15 amino acids. This CDR3 is CASSQSSGFAYEQYF. In nucleotides, the CDR3 is TGTGCCAGCAGCCAATCTTCCGGTTTTGCCTACGAGCAGTACTTC.

This clone showed up just a few times. The gene calls are TRBV5-6 and TRBJ1-4, with D possibly TRBD1 on 6 matching bases. The CDR3 length is 15 residues. V lost 4 bases, J lost 6 bases, and 16 bases lay in between. Germline values: CDR1 SGHDT, CDR2 YYEEEE. Here the CDR3 reads CASSPEAGAYEKLFF. The DNA of the CDR3 is TGTGCCAGCAGCCCGGAGGCGGGGGCTTATGAAAAACTGTTTTTT.

The chain combines TRBV28 with TRBJ1-4; 7 bases are shared with TRBD1. V trimming: 2 bases; J trimming: 0 bases; junction bases outside the gene matches: 3. The CDR3 extends over 16 amino acids. Germline V gene lookup returns CDR1 MDHEN and CDR2 SYDVKM. This chain's CDR3 is CASSLRGTATNEKLFF. The CDR3 coding sequence is TGTGCCAGCAGTTTAAGAGGGACAGCAACTAATGAAAAACTGTTTTTT.

This chain links TRBV27 with TRBJ2-5; 7 bases are a match to TRBD2. Per germline, CDR1 MNHEY and CDR2 SMNVEV (reference sequence). Trimming took 3 bases from V and 4 from J; bases not matched to a gene: 8. The length of the CDR3 is 15 residues. The CDR3 reads CASSFRREFSETQYF. The CDR3 coding sequence is TGTGCCAGCAGTTTTAGGCGGGAGTTCTCAGAGACCCAGTACTTC.

For the CDR3, the DNA is TGTGCCAGCACCCTAAACTCCCCAGGTACTGAAGCTTTCTTT. Translated, it gives CASTLNSPGTEAFF. The chain recombines TRBV6-5 with TRBJ1-1; D call uncertain. Trimming cost V 7 bases and J 5 bases, with 17 bases left between them. The CDR3 spans 14 residues. Germline V gene lookup returns CDR1 MNHEY and CDR2 SVGAGI.

The rearrangement links TRBV18 to TRBJ2-7; 14 nucleotides match TRBD2. Looked up from germline, CDR1 is KGHSH and CDR2 is LQKENI. The V gene end was trimmed by 8 bases and the J gene end by 5 bases; junction bases not matched to a gene: 8. CDR3 size: 15 residues. The CDR3 loop reads CASTQTSGRADEQYF. The CDR3 DNA reads as TGTGCCAGCACTCAGACTAGCGGGAGGGCCGACGAGCAGTACTTC.

The gene calls are TRBV5-5 and TRBJ1-3; a weak D match, TRBD1 (5 bases). V shed 4 bases and J shed 2 bases, with 16 bases lying between them. The CDR3 is 16 residues long. CDR1 SGHKS and CDR2 YYEKEE come from the germline V gene (reference sequence). CDR3 DNA: TGTGCCAGCAGCCTACGGCCGGGGGAACCTGGAAACACCATATATTTT. Translated, it gives CASSLRPGEPGNTIYF.

J is TRBJ1-1 and V is TRBV9; a possible D gene is TRBD1 (5 bases). V was pared by 6 bases and J by 0 bases, with 18 bases between. CDR3 length: 16 amino acids. Germline V gene lookup returns CDR1 SGDLS and CDR2 YYNGEE. The CDR3: CASKPLLTEMNTEAFF. The CDR3 nucleotides are TGTGCCAGCAAACCTTTGCTGACAGAAATGAACACTGAAGCTTTCTTT.

This sequence joins TRBV6-1 and TRBJ1-5, with a tentative D call TRBD1 (6 bases). V was clipped by 6 bases and J by 5 bases, with 23 bases between them. Germline values: CDR1 MNHNS, CDR2 SASEGT. CDR3 size: 17 residues. CDR3 coding DNA: TGTGCCAGCAGAGAAAATCAGGGGTCGGCGAGATATCAGCCCCAGCATTTT. This encodes CASRENQGSARYQPQHF.

This clone came up a few times. The rearrangement uses TRBV6-5 and TRBJ2-5; D possibly corresponds to TRBD1 (6 bases). In germline, CDR1 is MNHEY, CDR2 SVGAGI. Between the trimmed V and J ends, which lost 6 bases and 5 bases, there was a span of 13 bases. The CDR3 has 13 residues. This chain's CDR3 is CASRPQGRETQYF. The CDR3 coding sequence is TGTGCCAGCAGGCCACAGGGAAGGGAGACCCAGTACTTC.

The chain has TRBV29-1 and TRBJ2-1; the match to TRBD1 covers 7 bases. Unmatched junction bases numbered 9, after V lost 7 bases and J lost 6 bases. CDR3 length equals 13 residues. CDR1 and CDR2 (germline): SQVTM, ANQGSEA. The CDR3 nucleotides read TGCAGCGCCACCGGGACAGTTGGCAATGAGCAGTTCTTC. This codes for CSATGTVGNEQFF.

The V and J genes are TRBV30 and TRBJ2-3, with 7 nucleotides matching TRBD1. Looked up from germline, CDR1 is GTSNPN and CDR2 is SVGIG (reference sequence). The length of the CDR3 is 15 residues. With 3 bases clipped from V and 4 bases from J, the junction kept 10 bases outside the gene matches. The CDR3 nucleotides are TGTGCCTGGAGAGACCCATCCACAGGGGCAGATACGCAGTATTTT. Its protein product is CAWRDPSTGADTQYF.

V gene TRBV19 combines with J gene TRBJ1-2; a possible D gene is TRBD1 (5 bases). The CDR3 runs 17 residues. With 3 bases removed from V and 3 bases from J, the gap between germline ends came to 20 bases. Per the germline V gene, CDR1 is LNHDA and CDR2 is SQIVND (reference sequence). CDR3 loop: CASSMVRGTRPHYGYTF. The CDR3 DNA sequence: TGTGCCAGTAGTATGGTTCGGGGGACCCGCCCTCACTATGGCTACACCTTC.

This clone was observed a single time. In DNA, the CDR3 is TGTGCCAGCAGCTTAGGGACTACCTCTGGGGAGCAGTACTTC. Amino acids: CASSLGTTSGEQYF. The chain links TRBV7-3 to TRBJ2-7; TRBD2 matches at 7 bases. Unmatched junction bases numbered 8, after V lost 2 bases and J lost 7 bases. Germline lookup yields CDR1 SGHTA and CDR2 FQGTGA. This CDR3 has 14 residues.

The rearrangement links TRBV5-1 to TRBJ2-1; D is unresolved. Germline V gene data show CDR1 as SGHRS and CDR2 as YFSETQ. This CDR3 spans 15 amino acids. Trimming took 3 bases from V and 0 from J, leaving 10 bases between them. The CDR3 protein is CASSSLWSSYNEQFF. The DNA for the CDR3 is TGCGCCAGCAGCTCACTGTGGAGCTCCTACAATGAGCAGTTCTTC.

This clone was detected a few times. The CDR3 DNA is TGTGCCAGCAGCGTGTCCGGGACTACCTACGAGCAGTACTTC. It encodes CASSVSGTTYEQYF. The chain carries TRBV9 and TRBJ2-7, with 7 bases lining up with TRBD2. The V segment lost 2 bases and the J segment 2 bases; nucleotides outside the gene matches: 4. The CDR3 has 14 amino acids. Germline CDR1 is SGDLS and CDR2 is YYNGEE.

The chain is built from TRBV10-3 and TRBJ2-7; TRBD1 agrees at 10 bases. The CDR3 spans 14 residues. Germline V gene data show CDR1 as ENHRY and CDR2 as SYGVKD. V was clipped by 6 bases and J by 1 base; unmatched bases: 3. CDR3 sequence reads: CAISGQGGSYEQYF. The CDR3 DNA follows: TGTGCCATCAGCGGACAGGGGGGATCCTACGAGCAGTACTTC.

This sequence joins TRBV4-2 and TRBJ2-2; D is undetermined. Trimming stripped 0 bases from V and 6 bases from J, with 2 bases between. The CDR3 length is 12 residues. The germline CDR1 and CDR2 sequences are LGHNA and YNFKEQ. The CDR3 sequence is CASSQDSGELFF. For the CDR3, the DNA is TGTGCCAGCAGCCAAGACTCCGGGGAGCTGTTTTTT.

The J gene is TRBJ1-1, the V gene TRBV5-6, with 7 bases lining up with TRBD1. V trimming: 4 bases; J trimming: 8 bases; junction bases outside the gene matches: 14. The germline V gene encodes CDR1 SGHDT and CDR2 YYEEEE. The CDR3 has 15 residues. CDR3 sequence: CASSETLTGWEEAFF. The CDR3 DNA reads as TGTGCCAGCAGCGAAACGCTGACAGGGTGGGAGGAAGCTTTCTTT. The whole variable domain, remainder taken from reference TRBV5-6 and TRBJ1-1, is DAGVTQSPTHLIKTRGQQVTLRCSPKSGHDTVSWYQQALGQGPQFIFQYYEEEERQRGNFPDRFSGHQFPNYSSELNVNALLLGDSALYLCASSETLTGWEEAFFGQGTRLTVV.

The chain couples TRBV6-4 to TRBJ1-1, with 7 bases that match TRBD1. V trimming: 5 bases; J trimming: 4 bases; junction bases outside the gene matches: 7. Germline V gives CDR1 MRHNA, CDR2 SNTAGT. The CDR3 is 14 residues long. CDR3 DNA sequence: TGTGCCAGCAGTCAGGGGGATCGAGGCACTGAAGCTTTCTTT. Encoded protein: CASSQGDRGTEAFF.

Notes on this clone: Other DNA sequences in the same sample also yield this CDR3. J is TRBJ1-2 and V is TRBV5-1, with D possibly TRBD1 on 6 matching bases. Germline CDR1 reads SGHRS; CDR2 reads YFSETQ. V lost 4 bases and J 7 bases, leaving 17 bases between the germline ends. The CDR3 totals 14 residues. The CDR3, as DNA: TGCGCCAGCAGCGAGGGTCCAGGGGCTGTTGGCTACACCTTC. It codes for CASSEGPGAVGYTF.

This clone was seen once. The chain uses TRBV20-1 and TRBJ1-2; 8 bases fit TRBD1. The CDR3 runs 11 residues. After removal of 6 bases from V and 5 bases from J, the junction contained 2 bases not matched to a gene. Germline V gene data show CDR1 as DFQATT and CDR2 as SNEGSKA (reference sequence). CDR3 protein: CSARTGYGYTF. The DNA of the CDR3 is TGCAGTGCCCGGACAGGGTATGGCTACACCTTC.

This clone was observed a single time. The V call is TRBV6-1, the J call TRBJ2-2, with D uncertain. Per germline, CDR1 MNHNS and CDR2 SASEGT. The CDR3 extends over 13 amino acids. Trimming shortened V by 6 bases and J by 5 bases, and 10 bases separated the two germline ends. The CDR3 sequence is CASSETETGELFF. The CDR3, as DNA: TGTGCCAGCAGCGAAACAGAGACCGGGGAGCTGTTTTTT.

There are a few counts of this clone. The V and J genes are TRBV11-2 and TRBJ2-7; no definite D call. CDR3 length: 15 residues. Germline V gene lookup returns CDR1 SGHAT and CDR2 FQNNGV. Trimming removed 2 bases at V and 0 bases at J, with 11 bases between. CDR3 DNA sequence: TGTGCCAGCAGCTTAAATAGCCATTACTCCTACGAGCAGTACTTC. Its protein is CASSLNSHYSYEQYF.